There are many counts of the clone carrying this T cell receptor (beta chain). The antigen remains undetermined. PCR was performed a second time for about 7 to 12 cycles using a sample-barcoded 5' primer and a J-beta primer mix. Every cDNA was tagged by a template-switch adaptor with 12 random nucleotides. No fewer than 3 million CDR3-containing paired-end reads came from each sample. TCRdb fed the 5' RACE reads into MiXCR, producing one record per CDR3 protein. Of approximately 2,000,000 distinct CDR3 sequences listed, 39% are singletons. The sample belongs to a study of blood T cells in healthy people across ages. Study results and limitations: Donor CMV status was unknown, possibly confounding expanded clonotype changes.

The CDR3 is made up of 13 amino acids. V shed 1 base and J shed 3 bases, with 7 bases lying between them. The V gene's germline CDR1 is MNHNS and CDR2 SASEGT. J is TRBJ2-7 and V is TRBV6-1, with a possible D match to TRBD1 (6 bases). The TCR comes from a human donor in good health. Sequencing input: blood. The CDR3 region is CASSEVGGYEQYF. The CDR3 DNA sequence: TGTGCCAGCAGTGAAGTAGGGGGCTACGAGCAGTACTTC.